A single sample is the source of the 10 T cell receptor beta chains below, sequenced in a study of a mutant IDH1 vaccine in newly diagnosed glioma. Antigens of these TCRs are unknown. Libraries were prepared by immunoSEQ multiplex PCR; TCRdb keeps only in-frame clonotypes and omits some of them. The repertoire consists of about 38,000 clones, with 75% to 80% occurring once and the leading ten covering roughly 5%. Time point indicated: week 5, during vaccination. The study gave 300 ug of mutant IDH1 20-mer peptide per vaccine dose, with topical imiquimod. The source was PBMCs, collected from a glioma patient whose treatment included an IDH1 peptide vaccine. These receptors originate from a man aged 40-50 years with glioma.

The chain is built from TRBV5-1 and TRBJ1-2, with D perhaps TRBD1 (5 bases). In germline, CDR1 is SGHRS, CDR2 YFSETQ. Trimming took off 0 bases at V and 6 bases at J, with 15 bases between the two ends. There are 15 residues in the CDR3. In nucleotides, the CDR3 is TGCGCCAGCAGCTTGGGCCCGACAGAAGCTAATGGCTACACCTTC. Protein sequence: CASSLGPTEANGYTF.

The V gene is TRBV2, the J gene TRBJ2-2; D gene ambiguous. CDR1 and CDR2 from the germline V gene are SNHLY and FYNNEI. Between the trimmed V and J ends, which lost 6 bases and 3 bases, there was a span of 8 bases. The CDR3 extends over 13 amino acids. In nucleotides, the CDR3 is TGTGCCAGCAGCCTGGCGTACACCGGGGAGCTGTTTTTT. Its protein product is CASSLAYTGELFF.

This sequence joins TRBV30 and TRBJ1-3; maybe TRBD1 (5 bases). Germline V CDR1 and CDR2: GTSNPN, SVGIG (reference sequence). This CDR3 has 14 amino acids. Trimming removed 3 bases from V and 0 bases from J, with 9 bases in between. The CDR3 loop reads CAWSQGNSGNTIYF. CDR3 nucleotide sequence: TGTGCCTGGAGCCAGGGAAACTCTGGAAACACCATATATTTT.

The chain has TRBV5-1 and TRBJ2-5, with 12 bases aligning to TRBD2. The CDR3 sequence is 16 residues long. Germline CDR1 is SGHRS and CDR2 is YFSETQ. J gave up 4 bases and V 4 bases, and 8 bases lay outside the gene matches. CDR3 loop: CASSPTPSGGGETQYF. The CDR3 DNA reads as TGCGCCAGCAGCCCCACGCCTAGCGGGGGGGGAGAGACCCAGTACTTC.

This clone was counted between two and nine times. The V gene is TRBV2, the J gene TRBJ1-4; TRBD1 agrees at 12 bases. The ends lost 5 bases at V and 10 bases at J; junction bases unmatched: 11. The CDR3 consists of 16 residues. Looked up from germline, CDR1 is SNHLY and CDR2 is FYNNEI. CDR3 region: CASSNPSGTGGGKLFF. The CDR3 DNA reads TGTGCCAGCAGTAACCCCTCCGGGACAGGGGGCGGAAAACTGTTTTTT. The full variable domain, rest sourced from reference TRBV2 and TRBJ1-4, is EPEVTQTPSHQVTQMGQEVILRCVPISNHLYFYWYRQILGQKVEFLVSFYNNEISEKSEIFDDQFSVERPDGSNFTLKIRSTKLEDSAMYFCASSNPSGTGGGKLFFGSGTQLSVL.

V is TRBV30 and J is TRBJ1-1, with D tentatively TRBD1 (6 bases). The CDR3 contains 12 residues. V was clipped by 3 bases and J by 5 bases, with 10 bases between them. CDR1 and CDR2 (germline): GTSNPN, SVGIG (reference sequence). This CDR3 reads CAWRQGRTEAFF. CDR3 bases: TGTGCCTGGAGACAGGGCAGAACTGAAGCTTTCTTT.

This clone showed up just once. This sequence joins TRBV6-5 and TRBJ2-7; D perhaps matches TRBD1 (6 bases). V was cut by 4 bases and J by 3 bases, with 13 bases left in between. The CDR3 contains 14 residues. Germline lookup yields CDR1 MNHEY and CDR2 SVGAGI. In DNA, the CDR3 is TGTGCCAGCAGTTTAAACCGGGACAACTACGAGCAGTACTTC. Protein sequence: CASSLNRDNYEQYF.

This clone was detected a few times. The CDR3 reads CASSTLNSPLHF. Here the CDR3 DNA reads TGTGCCAGTAGTACCCTCAATTCACCCCTCCACTTT. The V call is TRBV19, the J call TRBJ1-6; D call uncertain. Deletions cut 4 bases from V and 7 bases from J, with 5 bases between. This CDR3 region has 12 residues. CDR1 LNHDA and CDR2 SQIVND come from the germline V gene (reference sequence).

A single count supports this clone. V gene TRBV20-1 combines with J gene TRBJ2-1; D remains ambiguous. Trimming removed 2 bases at V and 7 bases at J, with 3 bases between. The CDR3 contains 10 residues. Germline assignment: CDR1 DFQATT and CDR2 SNEGSKA (reference sequence). The CDR3 is CSARWNEQFF. For the CDR3, the DNA is TGCAGTGCTAGATGGAATGAGCAGTTCTTC.

The V call is TRBV30, the J call TRBJ1-4; D ambiguous. Per the germline V gene, CDR1 is GTSNPN and CDR2 is SVGIG (reference sequence). The CDR3 loop spans 15 amino acids. V lost 4 bases to trimming and J lost 4 bases, with 16 bases between them. The CDR3 DNA is TGTGCCTGGAAAAACCCCACAGCAGATAATGAAAAACTGTTTTTT. Translation: CAWKNPTADNEKLFF.